The subject of this entry is one T cell receptor (beta chain). The data stem from a study of blood T cell repertoires in COVID-19. Background on the study: From T cells, B-cell-depleted T cells, or PBMCs came the material, which was cDNA or gDNA.

Assay: immunoSEQ multiplex PCR; the TCRdb copy retains only in-frame clones and omits some. The data contain about 130,000 clones, roughly 88% of them singletons. The germline CDR1 and CDR2 sequences are MNHEY and SMNVEV (reference sequence). The CDR3 is 14 amino acids. The trim removed 6 bases at V and 3 bases at J, leaving 5 bases unmatched. The sequenced sample consisted of peripheral blood. The sequence came from a man aged 50 to 59 with acute or convalescent COVID-19. This sequence joins TRBV27 and TRBJ2-3, with 8 bases identical to TRBD2. CDR3 residues: CASSRSGSTDTQYF. The CDR3 DNA follows: TGTGCCAGCAGCAGAAGCGGGAGTACAGATACGCAGTATTTT.